One sample yielded the 24 T cell receptor beta chains listed below, sequenced in a study of blood T cell repertoires in COVID-19. Generated by immunoSEQ multiplex PCR, the TCRdb table keeps only in-frame clones and is missing some. The data show about 150,000 clones, with roughly 91% seen just once and approximately 2.1% held by the top ten. Material for sequencing was peripheral blood. These receptors were collected from a man in his fifties who had recovered from COVID-19.

J is TRBJ1-1 and V is TRBV10-3, with D hard to call. The V gene lost 10 bases and the J gene lost 6 bases, with 12 bases spanning the gap. CDR3 length equals 11 residues. The V gene's germline CDR1 is ENHRY and CDR2 SYGVKD. CDR3 protein: CATRFGAEAFF. CDR3 bases: TGTGCCACCAGATTTGGAGCTGAAGCTTTCTTT.

The chain links TRBV6-5 to TRBJ2-5, with unresolved D. Germline V gene sequence: CDR1 MNHEY, CDR2 SVGAGI. CDR3 size: 15 residues. Trimming cost V 0 bases and J 2 bases, with 10 bases left between them. Here the CDR3 DNA reads TGTGCCAGCAGTTACTCTGACGGCAGGCAAGAGACCCAGTACTTC. Protein sequence: CASSYSDGRQETQYF.

J is TRBJ2-5 and V is TRBV29-1; tentatively, D is TRBD2 (6 bases). The CDR3 is made up of 13 amino acids. Trimming removed 3 bases from V and 3 bases from J, with 11 bases in between. CDR1 and CDR2 (germline): SQVTM, ANQGSEA. The CDR3 loop reads CSVDAGMKETQYF. For the CDR3, the DNA is TGCAGCGTTGATGCGGGAATGAAAGAGACCCAGTACTTC.

Only a few counts were recorded for this clone. The chain combines TRBV7-6 with TRBJ1-3; a possible D gene is TRBD1 (6 bases). This CDR3 has 14 residues. Trimming removed 0 bases from V and 4 bases from J, with 7 bases in between. Germline V gene sequence: CDR1 SGHVS, CDR2 FNYEAQ. CDR3 DNA: TGTGCCAGCAGCTTAGCAACAGGGGGAAACACCATATATTTT. It codes for CASSLATGGNTIYF.

This chain uses TRBV27 with TRBJ2-7; D gene unclear. Germline V gives CDR1 MNHEY, CDR2 SMNVEV (reference sequence). Trimming removed 2 bases at V and 0 bases at J, with 11 bases between. This CDR3 region has 15 residues. CDR3 in amino acids: CASSLSTVSSYEQYF. In DNA, the CDR3 is TGTGCCAGCAGTTTAAGTACGGTAAGCTCCTACGAGCAGTACTTC.

V usage is TRBV7-2 and J usage is TRBJ2-3; TRBD2 matches 10 bases. V shed 0 bases, J shed 0 bases, and the junction held 3 bases outside the gene matches. Germline V gene sequence: CDR1 SGHTA, CDR2 FQGNSA. This CDR3 spans 17 amino acids. Here the CDR3 reads CASSLAASGRSTDTQYF. In nucleotides, the CDR3 is TGTGCCAGCAGCTTAGCGGCTAGCGGGAGAAGCACAGATACGCAGTATTTT.

The sample holds one count of this clone. The chain couples TRBV9 to TRBJ1-4; no definite D call. The CDR3 totals 17 residues. V lost 4 bases and J lost 0, with 16 bases in between. Looked up from germline, CDR1 is SGDLS and CDR2 is YYNGEE. The CDR3 DNA sequence: TGTGCCAGCAGCCCTAGAGAGGGTTGGGCAACTAATGAAAAACTGTTTTTT. The encoded protein is CASSPREGWATNEKLFF.

This rearrangement joins TRBV27 to TRBJ2-1; 10 bases are a match to TRBD2. Per the germline V gene, CDR1 is MNHEY and CDR2 is SMNVEV (reference sequence). The J segment lost 3 bases and the V segment lost 5 bases, leaving 7 bases of the junction unmatched. This CDR3 is 16 amino acids long. The CDR3 DNA reads as TGTGCCAGCAGTCCCTTTAGCGGGGGGAACTACAATGAGCAGTTCTTC. This sequence encodes CASSPFSGGNYNEQFF.

V and J are TRBV6-6 and TRBJ2-3, with 15 bases identical to TRBD2. With 5 bases clipped from V and 4 bases from J, the junction kept 10 bases outside the gene matches. The CDR3 length is 18 residues. Germline V lookup: CDR1 MNHNY, CDR2 SVGAGI (reference sequence). The CDR3 protein is CASSRTSGRAGVPDTQYF. The CDR3 bases are TGTGCCAGCAGTCGGACTAGCGGGAGGGCCGGGGTGCCAGATACGCAGTATTTT.

This chain links TRBV28 with TRBJ2-7, with D perhaps TRBD1 (5 bases). Trimming left V 5 bases short and J 2 bases short, with 13 bases between. The CDR3 totals 14 residues. The germline V gene has CDR1 MDHEN and CDR2 SYDVKM. In nucleotides, the CDR3 is TGTGCCAGCAGTCCCCCAGGGCCGGCCTACGAGCAGTACTTC. Amino acids: CASSPPGPAYEQYF.

V gene TRBV2 combines with J gene TRBJ1-2, with D unresolved. Germline V CDR1 and CDR2: SNHLY, FYNNEI. This CDR3 is 10 amino acids long. V lost 4 bases, J lost 8 bases, and 5 bases lay in between. CDR3 in DNA: TGTGCCAGCAGTGCACGGGGCTACACCTTC. It encodes CASSARGYTF. Based on the CDR3 plus reference TRBV2 and TRBJ1-2, the full variable domain is EPEVTQTPSHQVTQMGQEVILRCVPISNHLYFYWYRQILGQKVEFLVSFYNNEISEKSEIFDDQFSVERPDGSNFTLKIRSTKLEDSAMYFCASSARGYTFGSGTRLTVV.

The chain employs TRBV15 and TRBJ2-1, with TRBD2 identical over 8 bases. Trimming at V came to 2 bases and at J to 0 bases, leaving 15 bases not matched to a gene. The CDR3 extends over 20 amino acids. Germline-derived CDR1 and CDR2 are LNHNV and YYDKDF (reference sequence). The CDR3 nucleotides are TGTGCCACCAGCAGATTACAGGAAACAGGACTAGCAAGCTCCTACAATGAGCAGTTCTTC. Protein: CATSRLQETGLASSYNEQFF.

In the case of this clone: Other nucleotide sequences from this sample produce the same CDR3. The chain has TRBV12-3 or TRBV12-4 and TRBJ2-7; D perhaps matches TRBD2 (5 bases). The CDR3 contains 12 residues. Between the trimmed V and J ends, which lost 3 bases and 3 bases, there was a span of 6 bases. The CDR3, as DNA: TGTGCCAGCAGTTTTACTAGCTACGAGCAGTACTTC. It is translated as CASSFTSYEQYF.

The chain uses TRBV27 and TRBJ2-7, with D perhaps TRBD2 (5 bases). This CDR3 comprises 16 residues. Germline V CDR1 and CDR2: MNHEY, SMNVEV (reference sequence). Trimming took off 1 base at V and 0 bases at J, with 13 bases between the two ends. CDR3 in amino acids: CASSLLGVASSYEQYF. The DNA for the CDR3 is TGTGCCAGCAGTTTATTGGGAGTAGCGAGCTCCTACGAGCAGTACTTC.

This chain connects TRBV7-2 to TRBJ2-2, with 7 bases identical to TRBD1. CDR3 size: 14 residues. Looked up from germline, CDR1 is SGHTA and CDR2 is FQGNSA. After removal of 8 bases from V and 2 bases from J, the junction contained 5 bases not matched to a gene. The chain's CDR3 is CASGDRVNTGELFF. The CDR3 nucleotides are TGTGCCAGCGGCGACAGGGTTAACACCGGGGAGCTGTTTTTT.

The gene calls are TRBV21-1 and TRBJ1-2. TRBV21-1 is designated a pseudogene. The CDR3 totals 8 residues. The CDR3 nucleotides are TGTGCCACCCCTCCCTACACCTTC. Protein product: CATPPYTF.

This clone was picked up a small number of times. The chain has TRBV6-4 and TRBJ2-5, with 7 bases aligning to TRBD1. The germline V gene has CDR1 MRHNA and CDR2 SNTAGT. The CDR3 sequence is 14 residues long. With V trimmed by 6 bases and J by 3 bases, 7 bases remained unmatched. The CDR3 spells CASRRRDSEETQYF. The CDR3 nucleotides read TGTGCCAGCAGGAGAAGGGACAGTGAAGAGACCCAGTACTTC.

This chain uses TRBV7-7 with TRBJ2-7; perhaps TRBD1 as D (7 bases). Germline CDR1 reads SSHAT; CDR2 reads FNYEAQ (reference sequence). Trimming cost V 5 bases and J 3 bases, with 11 bases left between them. The CDR3 runs 13 residues. Here the CDR3 DNA reads TGTGCCAGCAGCCGCGGGACAGACTACGAGCAGTACTTC. Encoded protein: CASSRGTDYEQYF.

The V and J genes are TRBV2 and TRBJ1-2; TRBD1 aligns across 7 bases. This CDR3 has 15 amino acids. Germline V gene sequence: CDR1 SNHLY, CDR2 FYNNEI. V lost 5 bases, J lost 1 base, and 7 bases stayed unmatched. The CDR3 DNA reads as TGTGCCAGCAGTCTTGACAGGGTACATAACTATGGCTACACCTTC. Translating gives CASSLDRVHNYGYTF.

The chain links TRBV27 to TRBJ2-2; 9 bases map to TRBD1. The V gene end was trimmed by 6 bases and the J gene end by 6 bases; junction bases not matched to a gene: 8. This CDR3 is 15 amino acids long. CDR1 is MNHEY, CDR2 SMNVEV, per germline (reference sequence). The CDR3: CASRASGTGSGELFF. For the CDR3, the DNA is TGTGCCAGCAGAGCGTCCGGGACAGGGTCCGGGGAGCTGTTTTTT.

The rearrangement links TRBV5-1 to TRBJ1-1; D is unresolved. The germline V gene encodes CDR1 SGHRS and CDR2 YFSETQ. V was pared by 1 base and J by 0 bases, with 4 bases between. This CDR3 spans 13 amino acids. CDR3 nucleotides: TGCGCCAGCAGCTTGACGGTGAACACTGAAGCTTTCTTT. This translates into CASSLTVNTEAFF.

V gene TRBV19 combines with J gene TRBJ1-3; D is uncertain. CDR1 LNHDA and CDR2 SQIVND come from the germline V gene (reference sequence). V was clipped by 9 bases and J by 0 bases, with 6 bases between them. This CDR3 is built from 12 residues. The CDR3 loop reads CASRSSGNTIYF. CDR3 bases: TGTGCCAGCAGGTCCTCTGGAAACACCATATATTTT.

V usage is TRBV9 and J usage is TRBJ1-1; possibly TRBD1 for D (6 bases). The V end was cut by 0 bases, the J end by 4 bases, with 19 bases between. Germline lookup yields CDR1 SGDLS and CDR2 YYNGEE. The CDR3 spans 17 residues. CDR3 sequence: CASSVGGQGNTVTEAFF. The CDR3 DNA reads TGTGCCAGCAGCGTAGGGGGCCAGGGGAATACGGTCACTGAAGCTTTCTTT. Looking up the rest from reference TRBV9 and TRBJ1-1 gives the full variable domain: DSGVTQTPKHLITATGQRVTLRCSPRSGDLSVYWYQQSLDQGLQFLIQYYNGEERAKGNILERFSAQQFPDLHSELNLSSLELGDSALYFCASSVGGQGNTVTEAFFGQGTRLTVV.

In this sample, this clone turned up a few times. The rearrangement uses TRBV27 and TRBJ2-7, with TRBD2 identical over 12 bases. Germline V gives CDR1 MNHEY, CDR2 SMNVEV (reference sequence). This CDR3 has 14 residues. V dropped 6 bases and J dropped 5; count of bases not matched to a gene: 5. The CDR3 region is CASRGLAGPNEQYF. CDR3 bases: TGTGCCAGCAGAGGACTAGCGGGACCCAACGAGCAGTACTTC.